Listed below are T cell receptor beta chains from one sample, sequenced in a study of T cell changes during pregnancy in multiple sclerosis. TCRdb's table, derived via immunoSEQ multiplex PCR, lists solely in-frame clones and lacks some. The table has roughly 110,000 clones, roughly 89% seen once. The source was peripheral blood, collected before pregnancy. These receptors came from a female donor with multiple sclerosis, enrolled in a pregnancy study. The conserved cysteine and the conserved F or W are not part of the CDR3 here.

V	J	CDR3
TRBV30	TRBJ1-1	AWSVQQGTEAF
TRBV7-6	TRBJ1-1	ASSLIGNRGSTEAF
TRBV30	TRBJ1-1	AWSVLAGTEAF
TRBV19	TRBJ2-7	ASSLDRERTEQY
TRBV5-6	TRBJ2-1	ASTRGAGIREQF
TRBV7-3	TRBJ2-7	ASSPASGGGSYEQY
TRBV28	TRBJ1-1	ASSPGALNTEAF
TRBV19	TRBJ1-2	ASSLDFNYGYT
TRBV7-2	TRBJ2-2	ASSLDWSSANTGELF
TRBV6-5	TRBJ2-7	ASSYSQEYEQY
TRBV19	TRBJ2-7	ASSIGAGSSYEQY
TRBV11-2	TRBJ2-7	ASSFTTGSSYEQY
TRBV28	TRBJ1-2	ASSLYGDYYGYT
TRBV15	TRBJ1-4	ATSPDRAKEKLF
TRBV12-5	TRBJ2-1	ASGPLAGGPNEQF
TRBV27	TRBJ2-1	ASSGHLHEQF
TRBV5-4	TRBJ2-1	ASSLHGTGGINEQF